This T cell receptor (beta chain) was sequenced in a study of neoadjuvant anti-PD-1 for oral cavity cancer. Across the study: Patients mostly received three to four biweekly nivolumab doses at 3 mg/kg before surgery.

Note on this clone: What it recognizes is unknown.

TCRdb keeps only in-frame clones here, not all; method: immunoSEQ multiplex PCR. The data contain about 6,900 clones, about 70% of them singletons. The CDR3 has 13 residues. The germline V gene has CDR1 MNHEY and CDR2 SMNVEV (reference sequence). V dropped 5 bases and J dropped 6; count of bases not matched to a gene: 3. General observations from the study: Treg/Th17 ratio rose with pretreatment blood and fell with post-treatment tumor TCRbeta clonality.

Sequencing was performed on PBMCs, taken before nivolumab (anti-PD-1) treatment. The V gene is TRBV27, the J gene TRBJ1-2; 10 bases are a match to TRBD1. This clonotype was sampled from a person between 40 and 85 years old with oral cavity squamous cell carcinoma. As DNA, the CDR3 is TGTGCCAGCAGTGGGACAGGGGATCATGGCTACACCTTC. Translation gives CASSGTGDHGYTF.